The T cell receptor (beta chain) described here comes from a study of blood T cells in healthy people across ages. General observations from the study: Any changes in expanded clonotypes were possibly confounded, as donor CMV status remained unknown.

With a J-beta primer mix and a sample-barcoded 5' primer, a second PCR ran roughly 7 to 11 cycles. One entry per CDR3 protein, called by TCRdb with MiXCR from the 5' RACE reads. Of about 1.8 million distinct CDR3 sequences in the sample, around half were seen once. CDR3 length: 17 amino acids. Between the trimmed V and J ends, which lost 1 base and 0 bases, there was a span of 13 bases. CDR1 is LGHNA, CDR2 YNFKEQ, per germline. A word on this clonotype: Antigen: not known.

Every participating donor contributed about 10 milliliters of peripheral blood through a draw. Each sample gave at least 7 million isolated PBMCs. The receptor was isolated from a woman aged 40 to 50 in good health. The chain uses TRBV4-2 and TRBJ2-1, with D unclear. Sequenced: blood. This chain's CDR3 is CASSQAAILSSYNEQFF. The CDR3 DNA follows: TGTGCCAGCAGCCAAGCCGCGATACTGAGCTCCTACAATGAGCAGTTCTTC.